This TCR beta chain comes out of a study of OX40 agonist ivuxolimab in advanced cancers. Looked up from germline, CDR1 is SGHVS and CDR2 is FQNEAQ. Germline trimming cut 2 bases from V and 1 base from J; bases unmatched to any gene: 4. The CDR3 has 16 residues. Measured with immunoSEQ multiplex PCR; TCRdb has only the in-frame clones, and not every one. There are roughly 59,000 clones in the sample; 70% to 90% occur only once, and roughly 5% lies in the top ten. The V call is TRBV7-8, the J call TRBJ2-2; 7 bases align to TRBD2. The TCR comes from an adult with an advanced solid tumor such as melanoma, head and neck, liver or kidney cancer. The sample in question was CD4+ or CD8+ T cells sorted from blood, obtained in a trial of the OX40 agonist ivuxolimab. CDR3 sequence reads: CASSLQSSGNTGELFF. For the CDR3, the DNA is TGTGCCAGCAGCTTACAGTCTAGCGGGAACACCGGGGAGCTGTTTTTT.